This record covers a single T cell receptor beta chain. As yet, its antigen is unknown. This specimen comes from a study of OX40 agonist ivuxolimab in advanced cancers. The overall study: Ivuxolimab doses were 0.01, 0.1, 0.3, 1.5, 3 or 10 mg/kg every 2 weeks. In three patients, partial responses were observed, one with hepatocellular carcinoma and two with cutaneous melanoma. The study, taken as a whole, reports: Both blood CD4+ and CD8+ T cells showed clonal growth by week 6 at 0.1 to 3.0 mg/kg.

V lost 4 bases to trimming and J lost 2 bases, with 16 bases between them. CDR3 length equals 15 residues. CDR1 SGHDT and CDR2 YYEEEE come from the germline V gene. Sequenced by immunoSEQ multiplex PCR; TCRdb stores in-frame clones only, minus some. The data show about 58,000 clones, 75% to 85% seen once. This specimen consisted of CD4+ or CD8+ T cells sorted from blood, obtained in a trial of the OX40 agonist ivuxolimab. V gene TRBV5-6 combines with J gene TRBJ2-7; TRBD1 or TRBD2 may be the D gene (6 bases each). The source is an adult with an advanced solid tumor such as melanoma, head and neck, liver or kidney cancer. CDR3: CASSPPGAIPYEQYF. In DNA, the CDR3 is TGTGCCAGCAGCCCCCCGGGGGCTATACCCTACGAGCAGTACTTC. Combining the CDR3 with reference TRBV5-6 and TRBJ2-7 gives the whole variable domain DAGVTQSPTHLIKTRGQQVTLRCSPKSGHDTVSWYQQALGQGPQFIFQYYEEEERQRGNFPDRFSGHQFPNYSSELNVNALLLGDSALYLCASSPPGAIPYEQYFGPGTRLTVT.